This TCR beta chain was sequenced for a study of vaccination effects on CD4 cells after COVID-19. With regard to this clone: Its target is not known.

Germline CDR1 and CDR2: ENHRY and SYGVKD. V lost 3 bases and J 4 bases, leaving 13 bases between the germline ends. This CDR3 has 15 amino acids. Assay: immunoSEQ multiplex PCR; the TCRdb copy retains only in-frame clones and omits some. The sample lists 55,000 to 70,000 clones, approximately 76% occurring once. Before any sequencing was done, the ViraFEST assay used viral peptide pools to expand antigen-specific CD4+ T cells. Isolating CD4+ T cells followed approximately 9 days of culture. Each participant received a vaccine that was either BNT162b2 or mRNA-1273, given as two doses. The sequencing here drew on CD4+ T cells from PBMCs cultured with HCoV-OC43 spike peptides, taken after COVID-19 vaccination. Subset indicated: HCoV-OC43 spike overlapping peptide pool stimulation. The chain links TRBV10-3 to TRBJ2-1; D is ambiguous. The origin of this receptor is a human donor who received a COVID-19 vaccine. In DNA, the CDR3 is TGTGCCATCAGTGACCCCGCCTCTACATACAATGAGCAGTTCTTC. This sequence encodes CAISDPASTYNEQFF.